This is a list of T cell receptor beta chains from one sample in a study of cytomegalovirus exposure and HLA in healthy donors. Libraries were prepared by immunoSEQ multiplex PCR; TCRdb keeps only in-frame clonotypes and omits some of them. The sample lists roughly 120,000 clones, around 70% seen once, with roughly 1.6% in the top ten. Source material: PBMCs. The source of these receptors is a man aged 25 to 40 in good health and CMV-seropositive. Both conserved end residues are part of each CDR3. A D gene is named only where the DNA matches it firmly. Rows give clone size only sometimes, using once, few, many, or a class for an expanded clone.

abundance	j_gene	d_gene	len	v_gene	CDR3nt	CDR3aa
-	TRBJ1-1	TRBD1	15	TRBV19	TGTGCCAGTAGTACTGGGACAGGGACGTGGACTGAAGCTTTCTTT	CASSTGTGTWTEAFF
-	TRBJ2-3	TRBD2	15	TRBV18	TGTGCCAGCTCACTTCGGACTAGCGGCACAGATACGCAGTATTTT	CASSLRTSGTDTQYF
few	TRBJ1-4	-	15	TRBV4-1	TGCGCCAGCAGCCAAGATGCATGGGGAGGTGAAAAACTGTTTTTT	CASSQDAWGGEKLFF
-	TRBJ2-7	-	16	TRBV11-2	TGTGCCAGCAGCTTAAGCGCGGCTAGCCGGTCCTACGAGCAGTACTTC	CASSLSAASRSYEQYF
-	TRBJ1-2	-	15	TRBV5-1	TGCGCCAGCAGCTTGGCCGGCGGGGGGGGCTATGGCTACACCTTC	CASSLAGGGGYGYTF
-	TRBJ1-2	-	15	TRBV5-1	TGCGCCAGCAGCTTGAGTGTAGGGGATGTCTATGGCTACACCTTC	CASSLSVGDVYGYTF
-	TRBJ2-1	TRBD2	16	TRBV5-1	TGCGCCAGCAGCCCATCTAGCGGGAGGGCACACAATGAGCAGTTCTTC	CASSPSSGRAHNEQFF
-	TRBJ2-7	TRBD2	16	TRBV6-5	TGTGCCAGCAGTTTCTTCCCCGGGGGGACGGCGTACGAGCAGTACTTC	CASSFFPGGTAYEQYF
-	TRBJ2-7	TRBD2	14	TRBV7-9	TGTGCCAGCAGCTTCGTAGCGGGGACCTACGAGCAGTACTTC	CASSFVAGTYEQYF
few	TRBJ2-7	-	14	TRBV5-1	TGCGCCAGCAGCCAAGGACAGAGCTCCTACGAGCAGTACTTC	CASSQGQSSYEQYF
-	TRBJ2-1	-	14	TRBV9	TGTGCCAGCAGCGTAGGGCAATCCTACAATGAGCAGTTCTTC	CASSVGQSYNEQFF
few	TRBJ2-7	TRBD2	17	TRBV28	TGTGCCAGCAGGTCGGGACTAGCGGGAGGGCCTGGCTACGAGCAGTACTTC	CASRSGLAGGPGYEQYF
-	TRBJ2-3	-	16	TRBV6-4	TGTGCCAGCAGTCCCACAGGGGAGGAGAGCACAGATACGCAGTATTTT	CASSPTGEESTDTQYF
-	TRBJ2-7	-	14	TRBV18	TGTGCCAGCTCACCGACAGACCCAGCCTACGAGCAGTACTTC	CASSPTDPAYEQYF
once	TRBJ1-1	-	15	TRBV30	TGTGCCTGGAGTGTACTGGGACATTCGAACACTGAAGCTTTCTTT	CAWSVLGHSNTEAFF
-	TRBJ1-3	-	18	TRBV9	TGTGCCAGCAGCCCCCATGCCCGACAGCTAGACTCTGGAAACACCATATATTTT	CASSPHARQLDSGNTIYF
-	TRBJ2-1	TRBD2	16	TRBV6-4	TGTGCCAGCAGTGACTCGACTAGCGGGGAACACAATGAGCAGTTCTTC	CASSDSTSGEHNEQFF
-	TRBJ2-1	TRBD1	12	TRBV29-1	TGCAGCGCGCAACAGGGGGCGGGCGAGCAGTTCTTC	CSAQQGAGEQFF
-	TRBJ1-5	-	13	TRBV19	TGTGCCAGTACCCCCGGGGGGGTTCAGCCCCAGCATTTT	CASTPGGVQPQHF
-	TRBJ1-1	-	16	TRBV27	TGTGCCAGCAGACACTTGGGTAGGGGTAGGAACACTGAAGCTTTCTTT	CASRHLGRGRNTEAFF
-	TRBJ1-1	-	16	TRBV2	TGTGCCAGCAGTGAGGGCCCTCGGAACCAGAACACTGAAGCTTTCTTT	CASSEGPRNQNTEAFF
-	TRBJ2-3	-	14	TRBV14	TGTGCCAGCAGCCACCCGGGGTCCCCAGATACGCAGTATTTT	CASSHPGSPDTQYF
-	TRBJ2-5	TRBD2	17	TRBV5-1	TGCGCCAGCAGCCCACGGACTAGCGGGAGTGGTGAAGAGACCCAGTACTTC	CASSPRTSGSGEETQYF
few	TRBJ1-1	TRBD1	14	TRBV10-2	TGCGCCAGCAGTGGGACAGGGTATCCGACTGAAGCTTTCTTT	CASSGTGYPTEAFF
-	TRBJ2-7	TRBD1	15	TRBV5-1	TGCGCCAGCAGCCCCTGGACAGGGGGGTCCTACGAGCAGTACTTC	CASSPWTGGSYEQYF
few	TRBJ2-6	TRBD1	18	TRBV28	TGTGCCAGCAGTTTATGGTTTACAGGGGGCTCTGGGGCCAACGTCCTGACTTTC	CASSLWFTGGSGANVLTF
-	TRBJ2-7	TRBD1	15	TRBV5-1	TGCGCCAGCAGTTCGACAGGGCTGAGGTCCTACGAGCAGTACTTC	CASSSTGLRSYEQYF
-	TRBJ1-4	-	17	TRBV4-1	TGCGCCAGCAGCCAAGAGATACGGGGGAATCGAGCTGAAAAACTGTTTTTT	CASSQEIRGNRAEKLFF
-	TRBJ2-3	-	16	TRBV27	TGTGCCAGCAGTTTACGCCTGCCCCAGGGTGGAGATACGCAGTATTTT	CASSLRLPQGGDTQYF
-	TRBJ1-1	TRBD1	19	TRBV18	TGTGCCAGCTCACCCATGACAGGGTTAACGCCGACCATAAACACTGAAGCTTTCTTT	CASSPMTGLTPTINTEAFF
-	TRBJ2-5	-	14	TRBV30	TGTGCCTGGAATGGGGGGACAGCACAAGAGACCCAGTACTTC	CAWNGGTAQETQYF
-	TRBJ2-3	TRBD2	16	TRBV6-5	TGTGCCAGCAGTTACCTTAGCGGGAGGGCCGCGGATACGCAGTATTTT	CASSYLSGRAADTQYF